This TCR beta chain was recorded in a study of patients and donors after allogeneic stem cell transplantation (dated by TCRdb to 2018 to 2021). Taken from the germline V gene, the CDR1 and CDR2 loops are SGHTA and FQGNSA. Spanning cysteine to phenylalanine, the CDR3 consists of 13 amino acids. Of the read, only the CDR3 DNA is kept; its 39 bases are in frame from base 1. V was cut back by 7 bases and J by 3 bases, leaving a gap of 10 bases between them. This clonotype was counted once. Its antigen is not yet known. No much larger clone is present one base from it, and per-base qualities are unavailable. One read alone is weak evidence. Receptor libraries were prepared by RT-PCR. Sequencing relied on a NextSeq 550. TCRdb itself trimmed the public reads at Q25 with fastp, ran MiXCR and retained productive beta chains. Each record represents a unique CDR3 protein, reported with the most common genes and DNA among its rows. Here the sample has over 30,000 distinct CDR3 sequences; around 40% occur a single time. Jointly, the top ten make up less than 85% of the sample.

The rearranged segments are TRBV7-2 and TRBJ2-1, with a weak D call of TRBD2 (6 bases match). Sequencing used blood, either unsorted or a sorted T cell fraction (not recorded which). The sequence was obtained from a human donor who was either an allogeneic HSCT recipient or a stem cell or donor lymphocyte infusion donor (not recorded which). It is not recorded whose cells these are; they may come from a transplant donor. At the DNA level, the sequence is TGTGCCAGCAAGGACTATCGCTACAATGAGCAGTTCTTC. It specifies CASKDYRYNEQFF.